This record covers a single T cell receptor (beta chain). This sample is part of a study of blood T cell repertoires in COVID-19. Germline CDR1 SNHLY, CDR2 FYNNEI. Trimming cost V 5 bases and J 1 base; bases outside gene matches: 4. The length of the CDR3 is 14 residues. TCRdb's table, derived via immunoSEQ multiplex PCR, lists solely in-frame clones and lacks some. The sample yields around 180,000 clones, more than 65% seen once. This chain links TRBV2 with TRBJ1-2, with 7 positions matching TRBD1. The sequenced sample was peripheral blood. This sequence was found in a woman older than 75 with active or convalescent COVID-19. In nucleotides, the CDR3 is TGTGCCAGCAGTTGGGACAGAGATAACTATGGCTACACCTTC. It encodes CASSWDRDNYGYTF.